This is a list of T cell receptor beta chains from one sample in a study of shared clonotypes between healthy human individuals. TCRdb's table, derived via immunoSEQ multiplex PCR, lists solely in-frame clones and lacks some. The repertoire holds 2 million to 2.5 million clones, around 95% seen once, with over 0.1% in the top ten. The sample was naive CD4+ T cells sorted from blood. These TCRs come from a man younger than 30 in good health. Both conserved end residues are trimmed from each CDR3. Each record gives: V gene, CDR3 length, J gene, CDR3 protein.

TRBV7-2	13	TRBJ2-4	ASSLGDIAKNIQY
TRBV5-1	13	TRBJ2-7	ASSSGATWGYEQY
TRBV10-3	11	TRBJ1-1	AIGGSPEAEAF
TRBV7-2	12	TRBJ1-5	ASSLGHSNQPQH
TRBV7-2	13	TRBJ1-5	ASSAGQGGNQPQH
TRBV19	12	TRBJ2-7	ASSAGSNSYEQY
TRBV10-2	12	TRBJ1-6	ASRSTGSNSPLH
TRBV2	9	TRBJ2-2	ASRFTGELF
TRBV30	9	TRBJ1-1	AFGANTEAF
TRBV25-1	10	TRBJ2-3	ASSERADTQY
TRBV27	14	TRBJ2-7	ASSGLAGGSSYEQY
TRBV5-1	14	TRBJ2-5	ASSSPGANQQETQY
TRBV15	13	TRBJ2-3	ATSREGLYTDTQY
TRBV4-2	12	TRBJ1-4	ASGTTTTNEKLF
TRBV6-5	12	TRBJ2-5	ASSYGPIAETQY
TRBV6-1	13	TRBJ2-7	ASQWGDHGIYEQY
TRBV6-1	15	TRBJ2-7	ASSVQTPGLSPYEQY
TRBV5-1	14	TRBJ1-6	ASSLATAQVSSPLH
TRBV10-3	14	TRBJ2-7	AISPGQSSGNYEQY
TRBV6-4	11	TRBJ1-5	ASSRDRDQPQH
TRBV30	11	TRBJ1-4	AWSTGVREKLF
TRBV2	12	TRBJ1-2	ASSEGWEGDGYT
TRBV6-6	13	TRBJ1-5	ASSRGQGDGQPQH
TRBV9	14	TRBJ2-3	ASSVSTGPSTDTQY
TRBV28	13	TRBJ2-2	ASSLLASGAGELF
TRBV5-4	14	TRBJ2-5	ASSSAQGGGEETQY
TRBV5-8	12	TRBJ2-5	ASSLGRTKETQY
TRBV7-2	13	TRBJ2-1	ASTLEVFSANEQF
TRBV7-9	13	TRBJ1-3	ASSSGQGSGNTIY
TRBV11-2	12	TRBJ1-6	ASSPGTGVSPLH
TRBV19	12	TRBJ2-7	ASSPTTESYEQY
TRBV6-1	14	TRBJ1-6	ASSGGRTVIYSPLH